These 25 T cell receptor beta chains were all obtained from the same sample, sequenced in a study of T-cell memory formation after mild COVID-19. TCRdb processed the 5' RACE reads anew with MiXCR; each CDR3 protein has one entry. The sample lists a few hundred thousand distinct CDR3 sequences; about 20% were seen once. The source material was PBMCs or a T cell subset sorted from them (not recorded which). The receptor set was obtained from an adult woman who had mild COVID-19 (a few samples of this study predate the infection). Cell type and time point are not known.

V gene TRBV7-9 combines with J gene TRBJ1-1; D ambiguous. CDR3 length: 14 residues. CDR1 SEHNR and CDR2 FQNEAQ come from the germline V gene (reference sequence). The V and J ends lost 1 base and 3 bases respectively, with 9 bases between them. The CDR3 spells CASSLGGLDTEAFF. The CDR3 DNA sequence: TGTGCCAGCAGCTTAGGAGGCCTGGACACTGAAGCTTTCTTT.

The chain joins TRBV2 to TRBJ2-1; 8 positions agree with TRBD1. Germline trimming cut 7 bases from V and 4 bases from J; bases unmatched to any gene: 9. Germline-derived CDR1 and CDR2 are SNHLY and FYNNEI. The CDR3 runs to 15 residues. The DNA of the CDR3 is TGTGCCAGCAACTACGACAGGGGCCGATACAATGAGCAGTTCTTC. It yields the protein CASNYDRGRYNEQFF.

This clonotype has only a few counts. This chain joins TRBV29-1 and TRBJ2-2; D not resolved. V gave up 4 bases and J gave up 3 bases, with 9 bases separating them. The CDR3 is 13 amino acids. Germline assignment: CDR1 SQVTM and CDR2 ANQGSEA. The CDR3 nucleotides read TGCAGCGTTGGTAGACGTCACACCGGGGAGCTGTTTTTT. Translation gives CSVGRRHTGELFF.

This clonotype was seen only a few times. The chain uses TRBV24-1 and TRBJ2-5; 8 nucleotides align to TRBD2. Germline V CDR1 and CDR2: KGHDR, SFDVKD. This CDR3 has 16 residues. V dropped 3 bases and J dropped 5; count of bases not matched to a gene: 10. For the CDR3, the DNA is TGTGCCACCAGTGATCAATATTTAGCGGGGTATGAGACCCAGTACTTC. Protein: CATSDQYLAGYETQYF.

This rearrangement joins TRBV7-9 to TRBJ2-7; 10 bases match TRBD2. The CDR3 length is 15 residues. Germline loops: CDR1 SEHNR, CDR2 FQNEAQ (reference sequence). V shed 8 bases, J shed 1 base, and the junction held 8 bases outside the gene matches. The CDR3 region is CASGVAGGRSYEQYF. CDR3 bases: TGTGCCAGCGGGGTAGCGGGAGGAAGATCCTACGAGCAGTACTTC.

This clonotype has just a few counts. The V call is TRBV9, the J call TRBJ1-1; D is uncertain. This CDR3 has 16 residues. Looked up from germline, CDR1 is SGDLS and CDR2 is YYNGEE. V was trimmed by 0 bases and J by 2 bases, leaving 14 bases between them. CDR3 amino acids: CASSVGTTATNTEAFF. CDR3 nucleotide sequence: TGTGCCAGCAGCGTAGGCACAACAGCCACCAACACTGAAGCTTTCTTT.

This chain uses TRBV11-1 with TRBJ2-5, with 10 bases fitting TRBD2. The germline V gene encodes CDR1 SGHAT and CDR2 FQDESV (reference sequence). This CDR3 is 17 amino acids long. With 4 bases clipped from V and 4 bases from J, the junction kept 12 bases outside the gene matches. The CDR3 DNA reads TGTGCCAGCAGCTCCTCTCAACTAGCGGGATTACGAGAGACCCAGTACTTC. Amino acids: CASSSSQLAGLRETQYF.

This clonotype was recorded a few times. The chain is built from TRBV9 and TRBJ2-2, with 9 bases identical to TRBD1. Unmatched junction bases numbered 3, after V lost 2 bases and J lost 4 bases. Germline V gene sequence: CDR1 SGDLS, CDR2 YYNGEE. This CDR3 comprises 15 residues. CDR3 nucleotide sequence: TGTGCCAGCAGCGTGGGACAGGGTAGCACCGGGGAGCTGTTTTTT. It codes for CASSVGQGSTGELFF.

This clonotype was recorded a few times. The chain uses TRBV5-1 and TRBJ2-2, with 7 bases aligning to TRBD1. This CDR3 spans 15 amino acids. V lost 2 bases and J lost 6; bases outside the gene matches: 7. Germline V gives CDR1 SGHRS, CDR2 YFSETQ. CDR3 sequence (DNA): TGCGCCAGCAGCTTTAGAGGACAGGTATCCGGGGAGCTGTTTTTT. Translating gives CASSFRGQVSGELFF.

The rearrangement links TRBV10-3 to TRBJ2-2; the D gene could be TRBD1 or TRBD2 (6 bases each). Trimming pared 11 bases from V and 0 bases from J, leaving 22 bases between. The CDR3 is 17 amino acids. Germline V gene sequence: CDR1 ENHRY, CDR2 SYGVKD. The CDR3 sequence is CASSRRGGTTNTGELFF. CDR3 coding DNA: TGTGCCTCCAGTCGGAGAGGGGGGACCACGAACACCGGGGAGCTGTTTTTT.

The rearrangement uses TRBV5-1 and TRBJ1-1; no firm D call. V was pared by 4 bases and J by 5 bases, with 18 bases between. CDR1 is SGHRS and CDR2 is YFSETQ in the germline V gene. The CDR3 is made up of 15 amino acids. This CDR3 reads CASSVGGVSGTEAFF. Here the CDR3 DNA reads TGCGCCAGCAGCGTGGGAGGCGTCTCGGGTACTGAAGCTTTCTTT.

The chain uses TRBV5-1 and TRBJ1-5; D unclear. The germline V gene encodes CDR1 SGHRS and CDR2 YFSETQ. The CDR3 is 15 amino acids. Trimming removed 0 bases from V and 3 bases from J, with 10 bases in between. The CDR3 here is CASSLGGQINQPQHF. CDR3 nucleotides: TGCGCCAGCAGCTTGGGAGGGCAGATCAATCAGCCCCAGCATTTT.

Comments on this clonotype: A much more abundant neighbour one base away suggests this may be a read error. The chain couples TRBV7-2 to TRBJ2-1; 13 bases match TRBD2. CDR1 SGHTA and CDR2 FQGNSA come from the germline V gene. CDR3 length: 16 residues. CDR3 bases: TGTGCCAGCAGCTTAGCGGGACTAGCGGGATCCGGCGAGCAGTCCTTC. It translates to CASSLAGLAGSGEQSF.

This clonotype has only a few counts. This chain links TRBV7-9 with TRBJ2-7; D remains unclear. From germline, CDR1 is SEHNR and CDR2 FQNEAQ (reference sequence). CDR3 size: 16 residues. The V end was cut by 0 bases, the J end by 0 bases, with 12 bases between. The DNA of the CDR3 is TGTGCCAGCAGCTTAGCTGGGGTCAAAGGCTCCTACGAGCAGTACTTC. The encoded protein is CASSLAGVKGSYEQYF. The entire variable domain, with the rest obtained from reference TRBV7-9 and TRBJ2-7, is as follows: DTGVSQNPRHKITKRGQNVTFRCDPISEHNRLYWYRQTLGQGPEFLTYFQNEAQLEKSRLLSDRFSAERPKGSFSTLEIQRTEQGDSAMYLCASSLAGVKGSYEQYFGPGTRLTVT.

The rearrangement links TRBV28 to TRBJ1-1; D gene uncertain. Germline CDR1 is MDHEN and CDR2 is SYDVKM. V was cut by 3 bases and J by 1 base, with 9 bases left in between. The CDR3 extends over 14 amino acids. The CDR3 is CASSLPGRNTEAFF. CDR3 bases: TGTGCCAGCAGTTTGCCAGGAAGGAACACTGAAGCTTTCTTT.

This clonotype was observed a few times. The chain couples TRBV2 to TRBJ1-2; D uncertain. V shed 4 bases and J shed 3 bases, with 15 bases lying between them. Looked up from germline, CDR1 is SNHLY and CDR2 is FYNNEI. The CDR3 is 15 amino acids. CDR3 sequence: CASSGTRTSYYGYTF. In nucleotides, the CDR3 is TGTGCCAGCAGTGGTACACGGACGAGTTACTATGGCTACACCTTC.

This clonotype has only one observation. The chain employs TRBV3-1 and TRBJ1-2; D unresolved. CDR1 is LGHDT and CDR2 is YNNKEL in the germline V gene (reference sequence). V shed 1 base and J shed 2 bases, with 14 bases lying between them. The length of the CDR3 is 16 residues. CDR3: CASSQGSSDGNYGYTF. The CDR3 region has the DNA TGTGCCAGCAGCCAAGGATCTTCGGACGGGAACTATGGCTACACCTTC.

V is TRBV5-1 and J is TRBJ1-2, with a possible D match to TRBD1 (6 bases). V lost 1 base and J 4 bases, leaving 11 bases between the germline ends. CDR1 and CDR2 from the germline V gene are SGHRS and YFSETQ. The CDR3 length is 14 residues. The CDR3 region has the DNA TGCGCCAGCAGCTTGTTCGGGACACCCTATGGCTACACCTTC. The encoded protein is CASSLFGTPYGYTF.

This clonotype was detected ten times or more. The J gene is TRBJ2-3, the V gene TRBV6-6; 9 nucleotides line up with TRBD2. J lost 5 bases, V lost 5 bases, and 5 bases had no gene match. Looked up from germline, CDR1 is MNHNY and CDR2 is SVGAGI (reference sequence). The length of the CDR3 is 14 residues. Written as DNA, the CDR3 is TGTGCCAGCAGTGACGCGGGGGGGAGAGATACGCAGTATTTT. Translating gives CASSDAGGRDTQYF.

The chain is built from TRBV12-3 or TRBV12-4 and TRBJ1-5, with TRBD1 matching 7 bases. The J segment lost 1 base and the V segment lost 6 bases, leaving 6 bases of the junction unmatched. The CDR3 runs 15 residues. CDR3 sequence: CASRPDRASNQPQHF. In nucleotides, the CDR3 is TGTGCCAGCAGACCTGACAGGGCGAGCAATCAGCCCCAGCATTTT.

CDR3 sequence reads: CATSDPTGREQFF. The CDR3 coding sequence is TGTGCCACCAGTGATCCGACAGGTCGTGAGCAGTTCTTC. The chain carries TRBV24-1 and TRBJ2-1; D perhaps matches TRBD1 (6 bases). CDR3 size: 13 residues. Germline assignment: CDR1 KGHDR and CDR2 SFDVKD. The V and J ends lost 3 bases and 9 bases respectively, with 11 bases between them.

The chain joins TRBV5-1 to TRBJ1-6; TRBD1 matches at 10 bases. With 3 bases clipped from V and 7 bases from J, the junction kept 4 bases outside the gene matches. CDR1 is SGHRS, CDR2 YFSETQ, per germline. The CDR3 is 15 amino acids. CDR3 protein: CASSSTTGGNSPLHF. The CDR3 nucleotides are TGCGCCAGCAGCTCAACGACAGGGGGCAATTCACCCCTCCACTTT.

This clonotype was counted ten times or more. The chain recombines TRBV12-3 or TRBV12-4 with TRBJ2-3; either TRBD1 or TRBD2 may fit D (5 bases each). The CDR3 consists of 14 residues. V lost 3 bases, J lost 4 bases, and 11 bases lay in between. Written as DNA, the CDR3 is TGTGCCAGCAGTTTTAATGGGGGTCCAGATACGCAGTATTTT. Translated, it gives CASSFNGGPDTQYF.

The J gene is TRBJ2-3, the V gene TRBV5-4; 14 bases are a match to TRBD2. Germline V gives CDR1 SGHNT, CDR2 YYREEE (reference sequence). V trimming: 3 bases; J trimming: 0 bases; junction bases outside the gene matches: 3. CDR3 length: 17 residues. The chain's CDR3 is CASSWGLAGVSTDTQYF. DNA for the CDR3: TGTGCCAGCAGCTGGGGACTAGCGGGGGTGAGCACAGATACGCAGTATTTT. The full variable domain, its missing parts supplied by reference TRBV5-4 and TRBJ2-3, is ETGVTQSPTHLIKTRGQQVTLRCSSQSGHNTVSWYQQALGQGPQFIFQYYREEENGRGNFPPRFSGLQFPNYSSELNVNALELDDSALYLCASSWGLAGVSTDTQYFGPGTRLTVL.

V usage is TRBV24-1 and J usage is TRBJ1-5, with D possibly TRBD1 on 6 matching bases. Germline CDR1 reads KGHDR; CDR2 reads SFDVKD. CDR3 length: 14 residues. V was clipped by 4 bases and J by 7 bases, with 13 bases between them. The CDR3 spells CATSDGGSGQPQHF. The CDR3, as DNA: TGTGCCACCAGTGACGGGGGCTCCGGCCAGCCCCAGCATTTT.